Below, 9 T cell receptor beta chains from the same sample are listed, as sequenced in a study of human T cells and chemical hapten exposure. TCRdb fed the RACE reads into MiXCR, producing one record per CDR3 protein. The sample comprises around 33,000 distinct CDR3 sequences, roughly 12% of which are singletons, and roughly 2% rests with the top ten. Time point: pre-sensitization, week 0. The sample's treatment: therapeutic diphenylcyclopropenone sensitization with weekly scalp DPC. Unseparated into fractions, whole blood served as the source from which total RNA was extracted. Sequences were derived from whole blood, sampled in connection with sensitization to the hapten diphenylcyclopropenone (DPC). These receptors were taken from a woman aged 40 to 50 with alopecia areata. Some clones in this sample may be carry-over from other donors' samples.

The sample holds a few counts of this clonotype. The chain combines TRBV5-1 with TRBJ1-1; D might be TRBD1 (5 bases). Trimming removed 0 bases at V and 5 bases at J, with 14 bases between. The CDR3 consists of 15 residues. Germline V gene sequence: CDR1 SGHRS, CDR2 YFSETQ. CDR3 protein: CASSLEAGLRTEAFF. Here the CDR3 DNA reads TGCGCCAGCAGCTTGGAGGCAGGGCTTCGGACTGAAGCTTTCTTT.

This clonotype appeared a few times. The chain employs TRBV3-1 and TRBJ2-1; no clear D gene. This CDR3 spans 12 amino acids. Trimming took 1 base from V and 10 from J, leaving 8 bases between them. Per germline, CDR1 LGHDT and CDR2 YNNKEL (reference sequence). The CDR3 sequence: CASSQVGVEQFF. CDR3 DNA: TGTGCCAGCAGCCAAGTGGGCGTGGAGCAGTTCTTC.

The rearrangement joins TRBV29-1 to TRBJ1-1; possibly TRBD1 for D (5 bases). Germline V gives CDR1 SQVTM, CDR2 ANQGSEA. The CDR3 has 12 residues. V was cut by 7 bases and J by 4 bases, with 13 bases left in between. The CDR3 DNA reads as TGCAGCGGGGTGGGGCGCGGCACTGAAGCTTTCTTT. Translated: CSGVGRGTEAFF. Combining the CDR3 with reference TRBV29-1 and TRBJ1-1 gives the whole variable domain SAVISQKPSRDICQRGTSLTIQCQVDSQVTMMFWYRQQPGQSLTLIATANQGSEATYESGFVIDKFPISRPNLTFSTLTVSNMSPEDSSIYLCSGVGRGTEAFFGQGTRLTVV.

The rearrangement links TRBV11-2 to TRBJ1-1; D might be TRBD1 (6 bases). The length of the CDR3 is 15 residues. Per germline, CDR1 SGHAT and CDR2 FQNNGV. Between the trimmed V and J ends, which lost 2 bases and 4 bases, there was a span of 14 bases. This CDR3 is CASSLIYGGGTEAFF. The CDR3 region has the DNA TGTGCCAGCAGCTTAATTTATGGGGGCGGCACTGAAGCTTTCTTT. The entire variable domain, with the rest obtained from reference TRBV11-2 and TRBJ1-1, is as follows: EAGVAQSPRYKIIEKRQSVAFWCNPISGHATLYWYQQILGQGPKLLIQFQNNGVVDDSQLPKDRFSAERLKGVDSTLKIQPAKLEDSAVYLCASSLIYGGGTEAFFGQGTRLTVV.

The gene calls are TRBV27 and TRBJ2-3, with a tentative D call TRBD1 (5 bases). Germline V lookup: CDR1 MNHEY, CDR2 SMNVEV (reference sequence). V gave up 5 bases and J gave up 6 bases, with 18 bases separating them. This CDR3 has 15 residues. The CDR3 is CASSPARTPRDTQYF. DNA of the CDR3: TGTGCCAGCAGTCCCGCCCGGACACCCAGGGATACGCAGTATTTT.

J is TRBJ2-7 and V is TRBV3-1; weak D call: TRBD2 (6 bases). CDR1 is LGHDT, CDR2 YNNKEL, per germline (reference sequence). The V end lost 2 bases, the J end lost 5 bases, and 13 bases lay between the germline ends. The CDR3 loop spans 14 amino acids. CDR3 DNA: TGTGCCAGCAGCCAAAGCGGGCTGGAGGACGAGCAGTACTTC. Translating it yields CASSQSGLEDEQYF.

In its sample, this clonotype was seen many times. The chain links TRBV20-1 to TRBJ2-7, with D uncertain. Germline CDR1 reads DFQATT; CDR2 reads SNEGSKA (reference sequence). Trimming left V 5 bases short and J 12 bases short, with 20 bases between. The CDR3 length is 12 residues. Written as DNA, the CDR3 is TGCAGTGCTCTGGTAGGGCGGCTAGGTTCGTACTTC. As protein: CSALVGRLGSYF.

This clonotype has at least ten counts. The rearrangement links TRBV7-2 to TRBJ2-1; 9 bases agree with TRBD2. Germline loops: CDR1 SGHTA, CDR2 FQGNSA. This CDR3 is built from 17 residues. J lost 4 bases, V lost 5 bases, and 12 bases had no gene match. CDR3 sequence: CASSPGGLAGQYNEQFF. The CDR3 DNA reads TGTGCCAGCAGCCCCGGGGGGCTAGCGGGGCAGTACAATGAGCAGTTCTTC. The whole variable domain, filled in from reference TRBV7-2 and TRBJ2-1, reads GAGVSQSPSNKVTEKGKDVELRCDPISGHTALYWYRQSLGQGLEFLIYFQGNSAPDKSGLPSDRFSAERTGGSVSTLTIQRTQQEDSAVYLCASSPGGLAGQYNEQFFGPGTRLTVL.

This clonotype was observed many times. The V call is TRBV7-9, the J call TRBJ1-5; TRBD1 agrees at 7 bases. Trimming took 4 bases from V and 0 from J; bases not matched to a gene: 3. The germline V gene has CDR1 SEHNR and CDR2 FQNEAQ (reference sequence). The CDR3 extends over 15 amino acids. The DNA of the CDR3 is TGTGCCAGCAGCTCCAGGGGGGGTAGCAATCAGCCCCAGCATTTT. Its translation is CASSSRGGSNQPQHF.